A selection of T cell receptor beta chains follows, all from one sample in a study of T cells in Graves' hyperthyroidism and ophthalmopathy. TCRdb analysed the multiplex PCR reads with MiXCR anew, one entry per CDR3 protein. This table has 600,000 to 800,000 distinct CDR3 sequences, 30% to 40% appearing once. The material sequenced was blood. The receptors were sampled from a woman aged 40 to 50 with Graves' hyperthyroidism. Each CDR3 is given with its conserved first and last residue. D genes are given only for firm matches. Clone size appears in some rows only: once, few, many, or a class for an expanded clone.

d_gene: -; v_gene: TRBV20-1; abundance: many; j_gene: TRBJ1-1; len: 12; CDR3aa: CSARDWGREAFF; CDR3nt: TGCAGTGCTAGAGATTGGGGGCGTGAAGCTTTCTTT
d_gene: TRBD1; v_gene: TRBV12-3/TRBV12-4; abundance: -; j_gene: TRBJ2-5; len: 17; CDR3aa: CASSLFRDRIGGETQYF; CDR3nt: TGTGCCAGCAGCCTCTTCCGGGACAGGATCGGTGGAGAGACCCAGTACTTC
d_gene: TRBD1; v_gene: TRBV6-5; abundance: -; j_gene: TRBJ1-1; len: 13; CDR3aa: CASSPGQGSAAFF; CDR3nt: TGTGCCAGCAGTCCCGGACAGGGGAGTGCAGCTTTCTTT
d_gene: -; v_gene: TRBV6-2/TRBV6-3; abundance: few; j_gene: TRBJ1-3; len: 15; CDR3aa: CASSYETDSGNTIYF; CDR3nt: TGTGCCAGCAGTTACGAGACCGACTCTGGAAACACCATATATTTT
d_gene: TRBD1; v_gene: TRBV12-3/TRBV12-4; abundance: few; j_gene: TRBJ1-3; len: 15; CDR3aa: CASSAQGVSGNTIYF; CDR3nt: TGTGCCAGCAGTGCACAGGGGGTCTCGGGAAACACCATATATTTT
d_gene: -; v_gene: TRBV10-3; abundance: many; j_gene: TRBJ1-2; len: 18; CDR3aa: CAISERSRQGRLNYGYTF; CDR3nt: TGTGCCATCAGTGAGAGGTCTAGGCAGGGTCGGTTGAACTATGGCTACACCTTC
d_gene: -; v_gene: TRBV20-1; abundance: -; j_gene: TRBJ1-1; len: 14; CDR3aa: CSARVRLSNTEAFF; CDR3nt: TGCAGTGCTAGAGTAAGGTTAAGTAACACTGAAGCTTTCTTT
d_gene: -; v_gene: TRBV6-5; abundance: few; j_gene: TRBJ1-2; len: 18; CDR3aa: CASSYTHSGASEDYGYTF; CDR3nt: TGTGCCAGCAGTTACACCCACAGTGGGGCGTCAGAGGACTATGGCTACACCTTC
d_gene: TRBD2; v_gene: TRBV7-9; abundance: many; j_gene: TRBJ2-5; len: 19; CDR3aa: CASSLEPPYGSGGGETQYF; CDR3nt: TGTGCCAGCAGCTTAGAGCCCCCTTATGGAAGCGGGGGAGGAGAGACCCAGTACTTC
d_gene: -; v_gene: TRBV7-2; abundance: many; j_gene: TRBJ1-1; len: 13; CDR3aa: CASSLAIRTEAFF; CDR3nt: TGTGCCAGCAGCTTAGCGATTAGGACTGAAGCTTTCTTT
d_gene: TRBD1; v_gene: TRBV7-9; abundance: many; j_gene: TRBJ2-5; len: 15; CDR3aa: CASSLQGAGQETQYF; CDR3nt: TGTGCCAGCAGCTTACAGGGGGCGGGACAAGAGACCCAGTACTTC
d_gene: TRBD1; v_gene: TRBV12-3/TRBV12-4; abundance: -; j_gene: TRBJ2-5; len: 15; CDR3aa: CASRTGTGRQETQYF; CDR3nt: TGTGCCAGCAGGACCGGGACAGGGCGCCAAGAGACCCAGTACTTC
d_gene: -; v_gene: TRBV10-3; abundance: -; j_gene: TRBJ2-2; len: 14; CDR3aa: CAISELSGTGELFF; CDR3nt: TGTGCCATCAGTGAGTTGTCTGGGACAGGGGAGCTGTTTTTT
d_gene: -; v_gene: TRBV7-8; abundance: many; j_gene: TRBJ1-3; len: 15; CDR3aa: CASSWSGTTGNTIYF; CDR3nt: TGTGCCAGCAGCTGGAGCGGGACGACGGGAAACACCATATATTTT
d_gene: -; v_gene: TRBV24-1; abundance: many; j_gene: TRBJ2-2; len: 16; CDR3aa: CATSDLSGARTGELFF; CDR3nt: TGTGCCACCAGTGATTTGTCGGGGGCGAGGACCGGGGAGCTGTTTTTT
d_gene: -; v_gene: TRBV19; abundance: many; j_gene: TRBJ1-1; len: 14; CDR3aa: CASSTDSLNTEAFF; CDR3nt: TGTGCCAGTAGTACCGACAGTTTGAACACTGAAGCTTTCTTT
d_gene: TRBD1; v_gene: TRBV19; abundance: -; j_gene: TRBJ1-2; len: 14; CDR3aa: CASGPGQGITRYAF; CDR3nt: TGTGCCAGCGGACCGGGACAGGGAATTACTCGCTACGCCTTC
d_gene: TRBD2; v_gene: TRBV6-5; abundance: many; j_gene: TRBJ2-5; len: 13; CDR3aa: CASSYGPGGPLDF; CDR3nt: TGTGCCAGCAGTTACGGCCCGGGAGGGCCCCTCGACTTC
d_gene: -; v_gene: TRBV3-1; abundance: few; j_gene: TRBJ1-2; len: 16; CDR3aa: CASSQDWEQGAYGYTF; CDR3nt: TGTGCCAGCAGCCAAGACTGGGAACAGGGAGCCTATGGCTACACCTTC
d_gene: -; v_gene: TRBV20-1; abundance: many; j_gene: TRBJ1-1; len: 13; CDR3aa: CSAEDITSTEAFF; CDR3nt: TGCAGTGCTGAGGACATAACCAGCACTGAAGCTTTCTTT
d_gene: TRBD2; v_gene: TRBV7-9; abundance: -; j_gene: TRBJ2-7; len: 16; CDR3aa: CASSLVFGLDPYEQYF; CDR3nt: TGTGCCAGCAGCTTAGTGTTCGGACTAGATCCCTACGAGCAGTACTTC
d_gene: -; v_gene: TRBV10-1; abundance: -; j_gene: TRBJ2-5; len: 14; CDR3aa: CASSAMVDQETQYF; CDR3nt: TGCGCCAGCAGTGCCATGGTGGACCAAGAGACCCAGTACTTC
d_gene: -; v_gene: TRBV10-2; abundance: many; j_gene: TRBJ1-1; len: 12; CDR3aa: CASRYRATEAFF; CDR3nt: TGCGCCAGCAGATACAGGGCGACTGAAGCTTTCTTT
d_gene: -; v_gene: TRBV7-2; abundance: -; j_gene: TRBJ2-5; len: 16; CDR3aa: CASRPRVGGLQETQYF; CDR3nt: TGTGCCAGCAGACCCCGGGTGGGGGGACTCCAAGAGACCCAGTACTTC
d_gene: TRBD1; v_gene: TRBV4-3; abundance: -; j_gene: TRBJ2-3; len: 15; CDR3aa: CASSQWGQGADTQYF; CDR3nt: TGCGCCAGCAGCCAATGGGGACAGGGCGCAGATACGCAGTATTTT
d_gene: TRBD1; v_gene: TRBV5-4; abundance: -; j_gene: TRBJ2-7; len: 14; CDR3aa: CASTIGQGLYEQYF; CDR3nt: TGTGCCAGCACCATCGGACAGGGCTTGTACGAGCAGTACTTC
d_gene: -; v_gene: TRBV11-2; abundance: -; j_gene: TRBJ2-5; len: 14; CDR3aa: CASSLGASVETQYF; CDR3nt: TGTGCCAGCAGCTTAGGAGCTAGCGTAGAGACCCAGTACTTC
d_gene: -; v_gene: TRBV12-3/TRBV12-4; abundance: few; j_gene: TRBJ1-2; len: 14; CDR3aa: CASSLVRGAYGYTF; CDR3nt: TGTGCCAGCAGTTTAGTCAGAGGGGCCTATGGCTACACCTTC
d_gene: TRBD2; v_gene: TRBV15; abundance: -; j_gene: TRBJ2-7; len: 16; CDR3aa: CATSSLVGLGSNEQYF; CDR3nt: TGTGCCACCAGCAGCTTGGTCGGACTAGGGTCTAACGAGCAGTACTTC
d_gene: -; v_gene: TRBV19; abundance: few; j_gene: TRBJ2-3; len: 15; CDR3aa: CASSQSSGGTDTQYF; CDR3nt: TGTGCCAGTAGTCAATCCTCGGGGGGCACAGATACGCAGTATTTT
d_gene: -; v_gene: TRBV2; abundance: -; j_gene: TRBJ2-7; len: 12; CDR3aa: CASRRLDDEQYF; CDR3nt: TGTGCCAGCAGGCGTCTAGATGACGAGCAGTACTTC
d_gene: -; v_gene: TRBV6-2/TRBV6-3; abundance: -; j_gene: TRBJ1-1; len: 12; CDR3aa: CASTPRDSEAFF; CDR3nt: TGTGCCAGCACCCCTAGGGATTCCGAAGCTTTCTTT
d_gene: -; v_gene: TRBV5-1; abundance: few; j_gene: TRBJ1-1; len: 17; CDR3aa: CASSLTLQGPIHAEAFF; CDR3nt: TGCGCCAGCAGCTTGACCCTACAGGGCCCGATCCACGCTGAAGCTTTCTTT
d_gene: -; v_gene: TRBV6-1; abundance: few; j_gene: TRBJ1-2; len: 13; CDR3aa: CASRETPDYGYTF; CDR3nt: TGTGCCAGCAGAGAAACGCCAGACTATGGCTACACCTTC
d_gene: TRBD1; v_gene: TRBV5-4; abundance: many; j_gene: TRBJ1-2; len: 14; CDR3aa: CASSTVTTGNGYTF; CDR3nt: TGTGCCAGCAGCACCGTGACGACAGGGAACGGCTACACCTTC
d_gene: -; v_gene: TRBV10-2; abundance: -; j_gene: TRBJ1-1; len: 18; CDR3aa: CASRPLWDGGEMNTEAFF; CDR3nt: TGTGCCAGCAGACCACTCTGGGACGGGGGGGAAATGAACACTGAAGCTTTCTTT
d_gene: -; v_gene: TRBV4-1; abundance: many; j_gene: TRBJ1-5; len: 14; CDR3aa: CASSQWIVNQPQHF; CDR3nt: TGCGCCAGCAGCCAATGGATCGTAAATCAGCCCCAGCATTTT
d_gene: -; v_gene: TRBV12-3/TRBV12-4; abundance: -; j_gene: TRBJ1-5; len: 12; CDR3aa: CASRPGMTPQHF; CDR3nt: TGTGCCAGCAGACCCGGGATGACGCCCCAGCATTTT
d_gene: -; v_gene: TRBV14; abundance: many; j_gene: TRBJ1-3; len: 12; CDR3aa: CASSQVVDTIYF; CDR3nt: TGTGCCAGCAGCCAAGTTGTAGACACCATATATTTT
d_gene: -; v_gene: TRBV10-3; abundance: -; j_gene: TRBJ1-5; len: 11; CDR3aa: CAISGGQPQHF; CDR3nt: TGTGCCATCAGTGGCGGACAGCCCCAGCATTTT
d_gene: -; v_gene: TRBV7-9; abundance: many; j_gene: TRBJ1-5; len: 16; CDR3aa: CASSLGSGTQGEPQHF; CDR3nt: TGTGCCAGCAGCTTAGGCAGCGGGACTCAGGGAGAGCCCCAGCATTTT
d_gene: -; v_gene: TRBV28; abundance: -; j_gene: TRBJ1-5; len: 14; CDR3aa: CASSSPSGNQPQHF; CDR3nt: TGTGCCAGCAGTTCCCCTAGTGGCAATCAGCCCCAGCATTTT
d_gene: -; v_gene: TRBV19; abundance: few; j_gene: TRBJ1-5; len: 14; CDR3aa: CASSIQGWNQPQHF; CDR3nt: TGTGCCAGTAGTATACAGGGCTGGAATCAGCCCCAGCATTTT
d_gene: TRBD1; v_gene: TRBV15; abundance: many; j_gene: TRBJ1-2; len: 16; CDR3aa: CATSRGTGHFNYGYTF; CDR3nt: TGTGCCACCAGCAGAGGGACAGGCCACTTTAACTATGGCTACACCTTC
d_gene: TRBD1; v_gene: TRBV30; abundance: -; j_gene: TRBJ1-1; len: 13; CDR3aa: CASDRGLGTEAFF; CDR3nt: TGTGCCTCAGACAGGGGGCTCGGCACTGAAGCTTTCTTT
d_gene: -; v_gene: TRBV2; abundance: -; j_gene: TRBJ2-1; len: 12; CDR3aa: CASSEGGNEQFF; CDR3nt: TGTGCCAGCAGTGAAGGAGGCAATGAGCAGTTCTTC